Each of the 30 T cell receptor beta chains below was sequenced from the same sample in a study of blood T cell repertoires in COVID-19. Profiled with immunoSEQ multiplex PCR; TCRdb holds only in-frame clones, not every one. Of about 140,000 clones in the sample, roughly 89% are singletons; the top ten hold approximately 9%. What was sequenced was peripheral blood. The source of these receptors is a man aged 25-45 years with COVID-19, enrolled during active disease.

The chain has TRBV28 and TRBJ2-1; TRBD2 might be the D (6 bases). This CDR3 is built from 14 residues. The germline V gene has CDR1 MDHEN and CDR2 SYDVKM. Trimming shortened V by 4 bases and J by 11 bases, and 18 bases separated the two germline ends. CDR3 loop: CASSYRRVVLKQFF. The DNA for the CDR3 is TGTGCCAGCAGTTACAGGAGGGTGGTCTTGAAGCAGTTCTTC.

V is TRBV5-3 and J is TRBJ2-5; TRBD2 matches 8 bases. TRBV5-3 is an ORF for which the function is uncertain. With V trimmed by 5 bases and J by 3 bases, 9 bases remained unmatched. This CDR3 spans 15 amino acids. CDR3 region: CARRTGGSLKETQYF. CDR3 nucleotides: TGTGCCAGAAGGACGGGAGGGAGCCTGAAAGAGACCCAGTACTTC.

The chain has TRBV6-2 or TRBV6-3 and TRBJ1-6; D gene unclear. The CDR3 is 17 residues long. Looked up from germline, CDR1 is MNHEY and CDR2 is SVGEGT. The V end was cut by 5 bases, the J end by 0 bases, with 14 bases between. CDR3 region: CASSATVSSSYNSPLHF. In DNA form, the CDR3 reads TGTGCCAGCAGTGCGACTGTTTCGAGCTCCTATAATTCACCCCTCCACTTT.

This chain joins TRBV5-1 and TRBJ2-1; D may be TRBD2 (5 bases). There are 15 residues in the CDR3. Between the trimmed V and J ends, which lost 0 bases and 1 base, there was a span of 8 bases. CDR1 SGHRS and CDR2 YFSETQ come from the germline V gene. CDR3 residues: CASSLGSGSYNEQFF. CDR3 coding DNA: TGCGCCAGCAGCTTGGGGTCGGGGTCCTACAATGAGCAGTTCTTC.

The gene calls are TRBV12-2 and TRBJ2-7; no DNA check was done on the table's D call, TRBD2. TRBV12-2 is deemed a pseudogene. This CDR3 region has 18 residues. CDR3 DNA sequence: TGTGCAAGTCGCTTAGTAGAAGACCCGGGACTGGTCTCCTACGAGCAGTACTTC. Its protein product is CASRLVEDPGLVSYEQYF.

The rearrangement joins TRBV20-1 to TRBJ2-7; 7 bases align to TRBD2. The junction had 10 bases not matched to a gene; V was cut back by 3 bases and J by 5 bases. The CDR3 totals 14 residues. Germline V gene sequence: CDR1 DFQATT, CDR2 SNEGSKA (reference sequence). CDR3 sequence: CSASPPREFNEQYF. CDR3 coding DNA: TGCAGTGCTAGTCCCCCGCGGGAGTTCAACGAGCAGTACTTC.

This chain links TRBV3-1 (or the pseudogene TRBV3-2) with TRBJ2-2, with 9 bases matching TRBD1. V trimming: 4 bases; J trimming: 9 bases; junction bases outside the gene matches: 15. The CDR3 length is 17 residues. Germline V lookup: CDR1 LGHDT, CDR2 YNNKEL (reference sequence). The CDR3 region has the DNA TGTGCCAGCAGCCTCGACGGACAGGGGATTTTGGGCCGGGAGCTGTTTTTT. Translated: CASSLDGQGILGRELFF.

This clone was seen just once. The CDR3 DNA reads as TGTGCCAGCAGTACCAGTACGGAGACCCAGTACTTC. Translated, it gives CASSTSTETQYF. The chain combines TRBV28 with TRBJ2-5; unclear D gene. The germline CDR1 and CDR2 sequences are MDHEN and SYDVKM. The CDR3 is made up of 12 amino acids. Trimming left V 5 bases short and J 5 bases short, with 9 bases between.

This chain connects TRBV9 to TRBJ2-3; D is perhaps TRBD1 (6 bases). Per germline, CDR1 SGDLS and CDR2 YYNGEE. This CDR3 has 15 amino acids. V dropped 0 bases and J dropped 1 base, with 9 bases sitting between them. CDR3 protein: CASSVVGTRTDTQYF. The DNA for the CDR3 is TGTGCCAGCAGCGTAGTTGGGACACGCACAGATACGCAGTATTTT.

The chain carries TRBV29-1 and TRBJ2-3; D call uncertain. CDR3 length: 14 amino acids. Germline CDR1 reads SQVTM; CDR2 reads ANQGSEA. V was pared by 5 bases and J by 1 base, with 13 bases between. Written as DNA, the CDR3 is TGCAGCGTTTCCTCGTACTACCGCACAGATACGCAGTATTTT. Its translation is CSVSSYYRTDTQYF.

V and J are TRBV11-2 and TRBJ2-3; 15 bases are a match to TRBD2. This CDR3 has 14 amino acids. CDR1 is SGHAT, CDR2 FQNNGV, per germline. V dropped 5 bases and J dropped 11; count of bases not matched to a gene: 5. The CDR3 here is CASSPGTSGRQQYF. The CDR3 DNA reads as TGTGCCAGCAGCCCGGGGACTAGCGGGAGGCAGCAGTATTTT.

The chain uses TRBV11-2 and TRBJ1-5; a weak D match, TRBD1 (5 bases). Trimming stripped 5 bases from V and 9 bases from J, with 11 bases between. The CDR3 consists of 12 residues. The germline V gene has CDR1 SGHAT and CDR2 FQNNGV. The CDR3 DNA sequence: TGTGCCAGCAGCCCGGGGGACTTGCCCCAGCATTTT. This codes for CASSPGDLPQHF.

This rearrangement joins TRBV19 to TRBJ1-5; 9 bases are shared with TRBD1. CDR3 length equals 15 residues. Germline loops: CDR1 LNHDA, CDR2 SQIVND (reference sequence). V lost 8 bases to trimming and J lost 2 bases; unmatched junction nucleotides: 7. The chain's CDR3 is CASEPGQGGNQPQHF. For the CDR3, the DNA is TGTGCCAGTGAGCCGGGACAGGGAGGCAATCAGCCCCAGCATTTT.

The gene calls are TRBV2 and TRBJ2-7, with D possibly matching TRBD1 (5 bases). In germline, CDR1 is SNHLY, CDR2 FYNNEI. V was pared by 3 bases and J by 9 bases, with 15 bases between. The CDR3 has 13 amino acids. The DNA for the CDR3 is TGTGCCAGCAGTGAGAGGCGCAGGGTAGGGCAGTACTTC. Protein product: CASSERRRVGQYF. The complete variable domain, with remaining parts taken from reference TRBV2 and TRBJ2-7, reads EPEVTQTPSHQVTQMGQEVILRCVPISNHLYFYWYRQILGQKVEFLVSFYNNEISEKSEIFDDQFSVERPDGSNFTLKIRSTKLEDSAMYFCASSERRRVGQYFGPGTRLTVT.

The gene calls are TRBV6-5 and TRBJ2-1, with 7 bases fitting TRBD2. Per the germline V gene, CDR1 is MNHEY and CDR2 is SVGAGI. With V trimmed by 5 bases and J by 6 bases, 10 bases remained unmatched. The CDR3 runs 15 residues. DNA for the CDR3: TGTGCCAGCAGTCGACTAGCCCATGTGGGCAATGAGCAGTTCTTC. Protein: CASSRLAHVGNEQFF.

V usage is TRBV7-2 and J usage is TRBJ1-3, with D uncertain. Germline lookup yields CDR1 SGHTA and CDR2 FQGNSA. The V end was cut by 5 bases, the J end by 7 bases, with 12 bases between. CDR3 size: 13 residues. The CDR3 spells CASSPVFSNTIYF. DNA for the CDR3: TGTGCCAGCAGCCCTGTGTTCAGTAACACCATATATTTT. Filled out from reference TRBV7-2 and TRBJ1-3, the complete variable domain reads GAGVSQSPSNKVTEKGKDVELRCDPISGHTALYWYRQSLGQGLEFLIYFQGNSAPDKSGLPSDRFSAERTGGSVSTLTIQRTQQEDSAVYLCASSPVFSNTIYFGEGSWLTVV.

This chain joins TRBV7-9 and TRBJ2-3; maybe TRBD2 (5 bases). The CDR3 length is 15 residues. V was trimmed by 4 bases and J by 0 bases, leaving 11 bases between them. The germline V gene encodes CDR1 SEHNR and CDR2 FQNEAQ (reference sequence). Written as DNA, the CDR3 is TGTGCCAGCAGCTCCGGGATTGTCAGCACAGATACGCAGTATTTT. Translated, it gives CASSSGIVSTDTQYF. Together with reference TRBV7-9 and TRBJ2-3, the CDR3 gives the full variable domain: DTGVSQNPRHKITKRGQNVTFRCDPISEHNRLYWYRQTLGQGPEFLTYFQNEAQLEKSRLLSDRFSAERPKGSFSTLEIQRTEQGDSAMYLCASSSGIVSTDTQYFGPGTRLTVL.

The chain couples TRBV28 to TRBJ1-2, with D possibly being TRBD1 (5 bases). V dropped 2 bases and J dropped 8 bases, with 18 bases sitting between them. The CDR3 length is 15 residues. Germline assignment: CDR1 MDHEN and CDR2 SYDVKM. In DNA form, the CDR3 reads TGTGCCAGCAGTTTAGGGGCCAGTAAAAGGCGGGGCTACACCTTC. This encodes CASSLGASKRRGYTF.

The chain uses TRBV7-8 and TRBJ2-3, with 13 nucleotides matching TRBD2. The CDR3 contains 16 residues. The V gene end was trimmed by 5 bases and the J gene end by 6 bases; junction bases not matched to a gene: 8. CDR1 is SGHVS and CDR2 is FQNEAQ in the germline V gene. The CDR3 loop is CASSKSGLAGADTQYF. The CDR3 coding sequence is TGTGCCAGCAGCAAATCTGGACTAGCGGGGGCTGATACGCAGTATTTT.

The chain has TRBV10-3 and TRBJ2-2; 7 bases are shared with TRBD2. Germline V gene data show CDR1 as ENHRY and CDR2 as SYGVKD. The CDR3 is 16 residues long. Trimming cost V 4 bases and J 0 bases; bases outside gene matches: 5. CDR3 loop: CAISGTSASNTGELFF. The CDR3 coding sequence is TGTGCCATCAGTGGAACTAGCGCCTCGAACACCGGGGAGCTGTTTTTT.

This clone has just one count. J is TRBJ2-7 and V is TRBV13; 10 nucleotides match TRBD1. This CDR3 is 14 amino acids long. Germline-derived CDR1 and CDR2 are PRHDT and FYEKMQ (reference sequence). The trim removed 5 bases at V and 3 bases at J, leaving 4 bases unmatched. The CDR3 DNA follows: TGTGCCAGCAGCAATCGGGACAGGGGCTACGAGCAGTACTTC. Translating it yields CASSNRDRGYEQYF.

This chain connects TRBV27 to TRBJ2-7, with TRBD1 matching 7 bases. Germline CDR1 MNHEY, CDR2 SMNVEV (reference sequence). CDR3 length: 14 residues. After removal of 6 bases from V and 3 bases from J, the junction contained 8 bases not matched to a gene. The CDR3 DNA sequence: TGTGCCAGCAGAAGACAGGGAAGGGACTACGAGCAGTACTTC. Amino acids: CASRRQGRDYEQYF.

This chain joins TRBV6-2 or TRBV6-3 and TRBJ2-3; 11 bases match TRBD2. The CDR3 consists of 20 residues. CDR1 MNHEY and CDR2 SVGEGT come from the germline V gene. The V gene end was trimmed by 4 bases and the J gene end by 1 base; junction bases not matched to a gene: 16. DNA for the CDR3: TGTGCCAGCAGTTGCTTGCGACTAGCGGGAATCATTAGTGGCACAGATACGCAGTATTTT. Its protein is CASSCLRLAGIISGTDTQYF.

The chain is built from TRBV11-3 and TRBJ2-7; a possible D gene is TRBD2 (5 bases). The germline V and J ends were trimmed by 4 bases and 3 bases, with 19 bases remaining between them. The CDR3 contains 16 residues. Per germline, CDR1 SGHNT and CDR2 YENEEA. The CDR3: CASSSGYGEKNYEQYF. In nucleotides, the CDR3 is TGTGCCAGCAGCTCCGGTTATGGGGAGAAAAACTACGAGCAGTACTTC.

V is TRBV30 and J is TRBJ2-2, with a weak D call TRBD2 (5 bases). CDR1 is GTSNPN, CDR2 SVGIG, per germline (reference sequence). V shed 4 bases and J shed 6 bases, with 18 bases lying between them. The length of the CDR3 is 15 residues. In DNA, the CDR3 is TGTGCCTGGATGAGGGCCTCCAGTCGGGCCGGGGAGCTGTTTTTT. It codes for CAWMRASSRAGELFF.

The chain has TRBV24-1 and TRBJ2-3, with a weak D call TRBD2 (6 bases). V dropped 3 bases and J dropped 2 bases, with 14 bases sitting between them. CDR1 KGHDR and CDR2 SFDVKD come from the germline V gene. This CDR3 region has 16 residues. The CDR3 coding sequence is TGTGCCACCAGTGATGGGGTCGGGGGTTACACAGATACGCAGTATTTT. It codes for CATSDGVGGYTDTQYF.

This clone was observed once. CDR3 sequence: CASSYGGPRSYEQYF. CDR3 nucleotides: TGTGCCAGCAGTTACGGAGGCCCGCGCTCCTACGAGCAGTACTTC. The V call is TRBV6-6, the J call TRBJ2-7; maybe TRBD2 (5 bases). CDR1 and CDR2 from the germline V gene are MNHNY and SVGAGI (reference sequence). Trimming took 2 bases from V and 0 from J, leaving 11 bases between them. The CDR3 is 15 residues long.

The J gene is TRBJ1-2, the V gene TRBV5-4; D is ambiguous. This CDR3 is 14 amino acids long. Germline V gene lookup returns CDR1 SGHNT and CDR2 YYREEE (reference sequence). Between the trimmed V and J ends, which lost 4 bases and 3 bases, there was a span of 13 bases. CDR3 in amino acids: CASSEKTRDYGYTF. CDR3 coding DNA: TGTGCCAGCAGCGAGAAGACACGAGACTATGGCTACACCTTC.

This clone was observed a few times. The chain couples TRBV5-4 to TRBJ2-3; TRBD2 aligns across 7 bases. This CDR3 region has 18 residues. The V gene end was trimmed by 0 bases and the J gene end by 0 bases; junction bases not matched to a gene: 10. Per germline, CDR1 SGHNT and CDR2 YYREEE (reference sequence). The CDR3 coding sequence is TGTGCCAGCAGCTTGGAGTCTTGGGCTAGCGGAAGCACAGATACGCAGTATTTT. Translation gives CASSLESWASGSTDTQYF.

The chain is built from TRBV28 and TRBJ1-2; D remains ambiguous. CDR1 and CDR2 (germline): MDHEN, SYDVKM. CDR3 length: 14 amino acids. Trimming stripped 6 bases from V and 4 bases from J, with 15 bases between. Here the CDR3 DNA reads TGTGCCAGCAGGGGAGACCGGACGGGCTATGGCTACACCTTC. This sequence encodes CASRGDRTGYGYTF.